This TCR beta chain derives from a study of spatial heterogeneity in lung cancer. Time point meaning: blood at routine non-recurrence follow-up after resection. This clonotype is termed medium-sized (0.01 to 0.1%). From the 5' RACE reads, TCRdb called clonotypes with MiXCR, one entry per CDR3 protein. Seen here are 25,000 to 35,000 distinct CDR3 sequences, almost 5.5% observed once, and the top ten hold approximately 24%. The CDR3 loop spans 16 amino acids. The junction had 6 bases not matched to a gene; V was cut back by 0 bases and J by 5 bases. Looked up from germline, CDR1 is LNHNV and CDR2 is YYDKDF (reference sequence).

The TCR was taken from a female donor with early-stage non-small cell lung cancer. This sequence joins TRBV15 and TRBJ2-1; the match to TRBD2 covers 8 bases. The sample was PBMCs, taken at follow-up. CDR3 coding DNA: TGTGCCACCAGCAGAGATCGGGGGGGCTTACACAATGAGCAGTTCTTC. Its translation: CATSRDRGGLHNEQFF.